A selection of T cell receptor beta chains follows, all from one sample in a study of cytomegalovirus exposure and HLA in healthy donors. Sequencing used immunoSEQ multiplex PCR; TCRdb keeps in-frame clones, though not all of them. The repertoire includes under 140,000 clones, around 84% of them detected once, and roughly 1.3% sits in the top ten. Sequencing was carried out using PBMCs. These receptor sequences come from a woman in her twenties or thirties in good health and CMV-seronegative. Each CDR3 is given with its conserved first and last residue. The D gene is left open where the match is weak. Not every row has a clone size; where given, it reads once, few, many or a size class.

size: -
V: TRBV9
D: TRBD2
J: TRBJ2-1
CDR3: CASSVGTSGSGDTEQFF
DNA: TGTGCCAGCAGCGTCGGGACTAGCGGGAGTGGGGACACGGAGCAGTTCTTC

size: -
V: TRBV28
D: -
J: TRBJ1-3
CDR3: CASSPRTAGFGNTIYF
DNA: TGTGCCAGCAGCCCAAGGACGGCGGGCTTTGGAAACACCATATATTTT

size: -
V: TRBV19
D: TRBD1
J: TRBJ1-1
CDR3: CASSANRGRFAFF
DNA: TGTGCCAGTAGTGCAAACAGGGGGCGGTTCGCTTTCTTT

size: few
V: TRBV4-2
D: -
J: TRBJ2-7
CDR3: CASSQGLQGAYEQYF
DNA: TGTGCCAGCAGCCAAGGTCTCCAAGGAGCCTACGAGCAGTACTTC

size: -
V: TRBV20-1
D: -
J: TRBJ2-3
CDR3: CSAFADTQYF
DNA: TGCAGTGCTTTCGCAGATACGCAGTATTTT

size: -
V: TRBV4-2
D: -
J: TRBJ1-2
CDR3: CASSQDGGSGQGYTF
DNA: TGTGCCAGCAGCCAAGACGGGGGTTCGGGGCAAGGCTACACCTTC

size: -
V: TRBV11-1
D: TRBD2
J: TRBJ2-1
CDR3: CASRRTSGRLENNEQFF
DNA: TGTGCCAGCAGAAGGACTAGCGGGAGGCTGGAGAACAATGAGCAGTTCTTC

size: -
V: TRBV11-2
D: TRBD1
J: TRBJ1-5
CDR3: CASSRNRGSNQPQHF
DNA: TGTGCCAGCAGCAGAAACAGGGGAAGCAATCAGCCCCAGCATTTT

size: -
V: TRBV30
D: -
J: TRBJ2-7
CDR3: CAWSLNLEEQYF
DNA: TGTGCCTGGAGCCTTAATTTGGAGGAGCAGTACTTC

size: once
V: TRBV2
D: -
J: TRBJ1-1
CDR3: CASPVEGLTEAFF
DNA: TGTGCCAGCCCCGTTGAAGGACTCACTGAAGCTTTCTTT

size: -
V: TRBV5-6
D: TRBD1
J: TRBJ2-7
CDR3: CASSLNGQGPSGEQYF
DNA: TGTGCCAGCAGCTTAAATGGACAGGGACCCTCGGGTGAGCAGTACTTC

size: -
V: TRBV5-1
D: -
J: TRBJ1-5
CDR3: CASSLGDTGQPQHF
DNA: TGCGCCAGCAGCTTGGGGGACACGGGCCAGCCCCAGCATTTT

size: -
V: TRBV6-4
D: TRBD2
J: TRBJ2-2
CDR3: CASSEEAGNTGELFF
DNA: TGTGCCAGCAGTGAGGAAGCGGGAAATACCGGGGAGCTGTTTTTT

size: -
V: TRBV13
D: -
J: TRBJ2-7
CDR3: CASSSGDNSYEQYF
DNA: TGTGCCAGCAGCTCCGGGGACAACTCCTACGAGCAGTACTTC

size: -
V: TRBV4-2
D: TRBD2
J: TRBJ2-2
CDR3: CASSQDHRASGGAAGELFF
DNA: TGTGCCAGCAGCCAAGATCATCGGGCTAGCGGGGGGGCCGCCGGGGAGCTGTTTTTT

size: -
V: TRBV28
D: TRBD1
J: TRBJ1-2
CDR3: CATQGFRNYGYTF
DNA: TGTGCCACACAGGGGTTTAGAAACTATGGCTACACCTTC

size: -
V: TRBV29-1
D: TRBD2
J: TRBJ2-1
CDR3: CSVELAGYNEQFF
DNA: TGCAGCGTTGAACTAGCGGGGTACAATGAGCAGTTCTTC

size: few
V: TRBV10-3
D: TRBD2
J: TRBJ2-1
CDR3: CAIRGETSGKHNEQFF
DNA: TGTGCCATCAGAGGAGAGACTAGCGGCAAGCACAATGAGCAGTTCTTC

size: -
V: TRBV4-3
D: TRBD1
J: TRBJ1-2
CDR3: CASSQVGQGDFGYTF
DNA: TGCGCCAGCAGCCAAGTGGGACAGGGGGACTTTGGCTACACCTTC

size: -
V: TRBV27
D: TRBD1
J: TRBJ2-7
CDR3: CASSEPGTGFYEQYF
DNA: TGTGCCAGCAGTGAGCCCGGGACAGGTTTCTACGAGCAGTACTTC

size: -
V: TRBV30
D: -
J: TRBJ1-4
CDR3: CAWAGGVGEKLFF
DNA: TGTGCCTGGGCCGGGGGTGTCGGTGAAAAACTGTTTTTT

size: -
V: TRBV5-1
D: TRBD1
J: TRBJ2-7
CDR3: CASSRTGTYEQYF
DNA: TGCGCCAGCAGTAGGACAGGGACCTACGAGCAGTACTTC

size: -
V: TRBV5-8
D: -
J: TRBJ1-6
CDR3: CASTPSAPLHF
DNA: TGTGCCAGCACCCCCTCGGCACCCCTCCACTTT

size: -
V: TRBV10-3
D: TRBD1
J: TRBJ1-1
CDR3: CAISEPRDRGLEYTEAFF
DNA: TGTGCCATCAGTGAGCCCCGGGACAGGGGGCTAGAGTACACTGAAGCTTTCTTT

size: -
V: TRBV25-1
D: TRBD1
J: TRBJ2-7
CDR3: CASSAMGQGIGEQYF
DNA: TGTGCCAGCAGTGCCATGGGACAGGGAATCGGCGAGCAGTACTTC

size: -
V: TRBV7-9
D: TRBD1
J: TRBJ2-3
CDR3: CASSVDRALSTDTQYF
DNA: TGTGCCAGCAGCGTTGACAGGGCCCTTAGCACAGATACGCAGTATTTT

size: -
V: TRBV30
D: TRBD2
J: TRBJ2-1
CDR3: CAWMGLAGHYNEQFF
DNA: TGTGCCTGGATGGGGCTAGCGGGGCATTACAATGAGCAGTTCTTC

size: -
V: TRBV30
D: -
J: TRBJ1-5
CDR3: CAWSFSRRNQPQHF
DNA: TGTGCCTGGAGTTTTTCCCGCAGGAATCAGCCCCAGCATTTT

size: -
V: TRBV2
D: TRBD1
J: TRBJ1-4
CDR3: CASRGTGGTEKLFF
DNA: TGTGCCAGCAGGGGGACAGGGGGGACTGAAAAACTGTTTTTT

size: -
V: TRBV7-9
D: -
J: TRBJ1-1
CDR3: CASSLLPTAGEAFF
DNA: TGTGCCAGCAGCTTATTACCTACAGCTGGGGAAGCTTTCTTT

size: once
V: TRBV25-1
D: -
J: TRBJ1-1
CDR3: CASSPGGTEAFF
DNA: TGTGCCAGCAGTCCAGGAGGGACTGAAGCTTTCTTT

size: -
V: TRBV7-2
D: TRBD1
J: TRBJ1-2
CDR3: CASSVDRDYGYTF
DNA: TGTGCCAGCAGCGTGGACAGGGACTATGGCTACACCTTC

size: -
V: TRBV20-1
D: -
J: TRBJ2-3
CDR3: CSATLADTQYF
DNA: TGCAGTGCTACTCTCGCAGATACGCAGTATTTT

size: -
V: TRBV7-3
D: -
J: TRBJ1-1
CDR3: CASSINGNTEAFF
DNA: TGTGCCAGCAGCATTAACGGGAACACTGAAGCTTTCTTT

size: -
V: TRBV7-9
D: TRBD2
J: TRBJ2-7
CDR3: CASSCRLAGGHEQYF
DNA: TGTGCCAGCAGCTGTCGACTAGCGGGAGGCCACGAGCAGTACTTC

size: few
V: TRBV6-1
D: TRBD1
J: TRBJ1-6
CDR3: CASSLTGENSPLHF
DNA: TGTGCCAGCAGTCTGACAGGGGAAAATTCACCCCTCCACTTT

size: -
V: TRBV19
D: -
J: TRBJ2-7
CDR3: CASSWRIGSYEQYF
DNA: TGTGCCAGTAGTTGGCGGATCGGCTCCTACGAGCAGTACTTC

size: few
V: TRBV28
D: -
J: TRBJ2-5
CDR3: CASFNRQETQYF
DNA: TGTGCCAGCTTTAACAGGCAAGAGACCCAGTACTTC

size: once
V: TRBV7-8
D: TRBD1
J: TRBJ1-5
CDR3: CASRGQGENQPQHF
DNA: TGTGCCAGCAGAGGACAGGGGGAGAATCAGCCCCAGCATTTT

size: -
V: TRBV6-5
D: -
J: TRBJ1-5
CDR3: CASSSRHQAGNQPQHF
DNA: TGTGCCAGCAGTTCTAGACACCAAGCGGGCAATCAGCCCCAGCATTTT

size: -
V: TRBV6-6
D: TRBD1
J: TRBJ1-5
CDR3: CASRVKGQAHQPQHF
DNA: TGTGCCAGCAGGGTAAAGGGACAGGCCCATCAGCCCCAGCATTTT

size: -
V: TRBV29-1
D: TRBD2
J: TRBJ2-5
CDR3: CSVRGLAGGETQYF
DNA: TGCAGCGTTAGGGGACTAGCGGGAGGAGAGACCCAGTACTTC

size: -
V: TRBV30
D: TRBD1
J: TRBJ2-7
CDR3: CAWSGTGGEQYF
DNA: TGTGCCTGGAGTGGGACAGGGGGCGAGCAGTACTTC

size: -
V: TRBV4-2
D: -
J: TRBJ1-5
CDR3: CASSQDGGMDQPQHF
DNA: TGTGCCAGCAGCCAAGATGGGGGGATGGATCAGCCCCAGCATTTT

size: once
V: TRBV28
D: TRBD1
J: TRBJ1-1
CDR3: CASTSDRETNSEAFF
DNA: TGTGCCAGCACCTCCGACAGGGAGACGAATTCTGAAGCTTTCTTT

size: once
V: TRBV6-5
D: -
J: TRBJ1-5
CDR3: CASRRQTNQPQHF
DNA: TGTGCCAGCCGTCGACAGACTAATCAGCCCCAGCATTTT

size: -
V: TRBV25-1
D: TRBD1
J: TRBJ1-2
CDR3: CASSGYRDRGYGYTF
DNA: TGTGCCAGCAGCGGATACCGGGACAGGGGCTATGGCTACACCTTC

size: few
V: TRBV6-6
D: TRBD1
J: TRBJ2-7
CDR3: CASSYPDRVYEQYF
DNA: TGTGCCAGCAGTTACCCCGACAGGGTCTACGAGCAGTACTTC

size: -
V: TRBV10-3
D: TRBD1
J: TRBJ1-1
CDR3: CAISETGGGLMNTEAFF
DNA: TGTGCCATCAGTGAAACAGGGGGCGGGCTGATGAACACTGAAGCTTTCTTT

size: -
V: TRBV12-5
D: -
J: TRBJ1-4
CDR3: CASGPRRSNEKLFF
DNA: TGTGCTAGTGGCCCCCGACGGAGTAATGAAAAACTGTTTTTT

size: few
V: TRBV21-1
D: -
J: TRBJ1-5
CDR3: CASILVLRPGQGGVVGNQPQHF
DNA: TGTGCCAGCATACTAGTCCTGCGCCCGGGACAGGGGGGAGTGGTTGGCAATCAGCCCCAGCATTTT

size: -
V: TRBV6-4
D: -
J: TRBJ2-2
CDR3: CASSQLAAGELFF
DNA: TGTGCCAGCAGCCAACTGGCGGCCGGGGAGCTGTTTTTT

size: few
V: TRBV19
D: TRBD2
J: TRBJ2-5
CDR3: CASKGRRTSGRETQYF
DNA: TGTGCCAGTAAGGGGCGGAGGACTAGCGGGAGAGAGACCCAGTACTTC

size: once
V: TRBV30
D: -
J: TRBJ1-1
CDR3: CAWSHVNTEAFF
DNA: TGTGCCTGGAGTCATGTGAACACTGAAGCTTTCTTT

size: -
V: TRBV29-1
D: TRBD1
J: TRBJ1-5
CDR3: CSAAATGDSNQPQHF
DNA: TGCAGCGCTGCCGCCACAGGGGATAGCAATCAGCCCCAGCATTTT